These T cell receptor beta chains were read from a single sample in a study of blood T cell repertoires in COVID-19. Generated by immunoSEQ multiplex PCR, the TCRdb table keeps only in-frame clones and is missing some. Of about 55,000 clones listed, roughly 70% are singletons. The sample was peripheral blood. The receptor source for this set is a woman aged 70 to 79 with acute or convalescent COVID-19. Each CDR3 is given without its conserved first and last residue.

TRBV30	TRBJ1-5	AWSVGRGGRQPQH
TRBV19	TRBJ2-1	ASSPGTGVAYNEQF
TRBV6-5	TRBJ1-2	ASSYTDRAGGYT
TRBV29-1	TRBJ2-1	SVGGLVDNEQF
TRBV11-2	TRBJ2-3	ASSLPGQFTDTQY
TRBV7-8	TRBJ2-1	ASSQTSGGTYNEQF
TRBV3-1/TRBV3-2	TRBJ2-2	ASSQTRTGMTGELF
TRBV7-9	TRBJ1-2	ASSLIQGSDYGYT
TRBV6-5	TRBJ2-3	ASSLLQGATDTQY
TRBV27	TRBJ1-5	ASSLSSRGWNQPQH
TRBV9	TRBJ1-6	ASRTTGGARNSPLH
TRBV6-5	TRBJ2-7	ASSPRYEQY
TRBV5-6	TRBJ2-5	ASSLAGRQGKETQY
TRBV12-3/TRBV12-4	TRBJ2-5	ASSGYGETQY
TRBV3-1/TRBV3-2	TRBJ2-2	ASSQSYTGELF
TRBV24-1	TRBJ2-1	ATSDPGQFDNEQF
TRBV5-5	TRBJ1-2	ASSPPGVGGYT
TRBV14	TRBJ1-1	ASSQDRAMNTEAF
TRBV13	TRBJ1-2	ASSLFRGSYGYT
TRBV5-4	TRBJ2-2	ASTPQGTGAFVGELF
TRBV5-6	TRBJ1-5	ASSLTGGTHQPQH
TRBV6-5	TRBJ2-1	ASRSRGRGNEQF
TRBV5-4	TRBJ2-5	ASAPGGAVETQY
TRBV12-5	TRBJ2-7	ASVADTYEQY
TRBV19	TRBJ2-5	ASSPAGTETQY
TRBV7-9	TRBJ1-2	ASSPGRRGYT
TRBV19	TRBJ1-2	ASTPRRDSLSSYGYT
TRBV3-1/TRBV3-2	TRBJ2-1	ASSLYNEQF
TRBV10-1	TRBJ1-3	ASSESGTRGNTIY
TRBV4-2	TRBJ1-3	ASSPLGQGAEYISGNTIY
TRBV10-2	TRBJ2-3	ASSSKGLAGGGRNTQY
TRBV5-1	TRBJ1-1	ASSLVDRGGLNTEAF
TRBV27	TRBJ2-2	ASSIDRATGELF
TRBV29-1	TRBJ2-5	SARGGPDETQY
TRBV13	TRBJ2-3	ASRWAGGPRRQY
TRBV19	TRBJ2-2	ASRPSWQGITGELF
TRBV5-4	TRBJ2-3	ASSFELAGATDTQY
TRBV2	TRBJ1-1	ASRGDSPSSNTEAF
TRBV2	TRBJ1-4	AKSEQGANREKLF
TRBV30	TRBJ1-1	AWSDTWASTEAF
TRBV7-3	TRBJ2-3	ASSYSGTHPPSTDTQY
TRBV3-1/TRBV3-2	TRBJ1-1	ASRPLTGFGNTEAF
TRBV3-1/TRBV3-2	TRBJ1-3	ASSQDWAGSGNTIY
TRBV19	TRBJ1-6	ASTLGSPLSPLH
TRBV6-1	TRBJ1-5	ASSETGNQPQH
TRBV20-1	TRBJ2-5	SADRGETQY
TRBV7-9	TRBJ1-1	ASSFTGQGTEAF
TRBV15	TRBJ2-5	ATSRDEAGVQETQY
TRBV5-1	TRBJ1-1	ASGQANTEAF
TRBV2	TRBJ2-5	ASSAGTVKYQETQY